The 17 T cell receptor beta chains listed next were all sequenced from one sample in a study of CD8 T cells in Susac syndrome. The authors reverse transcribed roughly 0.5 to 1 ug RNA with random hexamers. TCRdb called the immunoSEQ multiplex PCR reads again in MiXCR, with one record for every CDR3 protein. The sample consists of fewer than 350,000 distinct CDR3 sequences, roughly 85% of them appearing once. The sample taken for sequencing was CD8+ T cells from PBMCs. The receptors derive from a human donor with multiple sclerosis.

J is TRBJ1-1 and V is TRBV6-2 or TRBV6-3; no clear D gene. The CDR3 spans 14 residues. V was pared by 1 base and J by 4 bases, with 10 bases between. Germline lookup yields CDR1 MNHEY and CDR2 SVGEGT. DNA for the CDR3: TGTGCCAGCAGTTACTATACAGTCCCCACTGAAGCTTTCTTT. Amino acid sequence: CASSYYTVPTEAFF.

This chain uses TRBV28 with TRBJ2-7, with D perhaps being TRBD1 or TRBD2 (6 bases each). The CDR3 covers 15 residues. V lost 5 bases, J lost 0 bases, and 14 bases lay in between. Germline V gene lookup returns CDR1 MDHEN and CDR2 SYDVKM. The CDR3 DNA reads TGTGCCAGCAGTCGCCGGGGGCAGCTCTCCTACGAGCAGTACTTC. This sequence encodes CASSRRGQLSYEQYF. The full variable domain, in which reference TRBV28 and TRBJ2-7 provide the parts outside the CDR3, is DVKVTQSSRYLVKRTGEKVFLECVQDMDHENMFWYRQDPGLGLRLIYFSYDVKMKEKGDIPEGYSVSREKKERFSLILESASTNQTSMYLCASSRRGQLSYEQYFGPGTRLTVT.

This clonotype was seen only a few times. The chain couples TRBV19 to TRBJ2-7, with 10 nucleotides matching TRBD1. V was pared by 8 bases and J by 2 bases, with 3 bases of the junction left unmatched. The CDR3 totals 13 residues. From germline, CDR1 is LNHDA and CDR2 SQIVND (reference sequence). The CDR3: CASRGQGAYEQYF. The CDR3 DNA is TGTGCCAGTCGCGGACAGGGGGCCTACGAGCAGTACTTC.

In this sample, this clonotype turned up once. The genes are TRBV18 and TRBJ2-7; 12 bases are shared with TRBD2. Germline trimming cut 6 bases from V and 2 bases from J; bases unmatched to any gene: 14. The CDR3 covers 18 residues. In germline, CDR1 is KGHSH, CDR2 LQKENI. The CDR3 loop reads CASSHSSLRLAGAYEQYF. DNA of the CDR3: TGTGCCAGCTCCCACTCCAGCTTAAGACTAGCGGGAGCCTACGAGCAGTACTTC.

The count of this clonotype is one. The chain recombines TRBV28 with TRBJ2-5; TRBD1 agrees at 8 bases. The V gene's germline CDR1 is MDHEN and CDR2 SYDVKM. With V trimmed by 7 bases and J by 1 base, 14 bases remained unmatched. The CDR3 has 17 amino acids. The CDR3 here is CASNLSPGTGFQETQYF. In DNA form, the CDR3 reads TGTGCCAGCAACCTCTCCCCCGGGACAGGTTTCCAAGAGACCCAGTACTTC.

The rearrangement uses TRBV13 and TRBJ2-7; no definite D call. V gave up 3 bases and J gave up 2 bases, with 8 bases separating them. Germline CDR1 PRHDT, CDR2 FYEKMQ (reference sequence). The CDR3 is 13 amino acids. CDR3 nucleotides: TGTGCCAGCAGCTTCGACCGAGCCTACGAGCAGTACTTC. This translates into CASSFDRAYEQYF.

The chain links TRBV23-1 to TRBJ2-1; D is ambiguous. TRBV23-1 is treated as an ORF (open reading frame) with a function not yet certain. V gave up 7 bases and J gave up 1 base, with 8 bases separating them. This CDR3 comprises 13 residues. The CDR3 region is CASILRSYNEQFF. The CDR3 coding sequence is TGCGCCAGCATTCTTCGTTCCTACAATGAGCAGTTCTTC.

This sequence joins TRBV20-1 and TRBJ2-6, with 7 bases aligning to TRBD1. This CDR3 is built from 15 residues. CDR1 is DFQATT and CDR2 is SNEGSKA in the germline V gene (reference sequence). The trim removed 6 bases at V and 0 bases at J, leaving 5 bases unmatched. Written as DNA, the CDR3 is TGCAGTGCATGGGACAGAATCTCTGGGGCCAACGTCCTGACTTTC. It codes for CSAWDRISGANVLTF.

A few counts support this clonotype. CDR3 residues: CASSYGRLEQYF. The CDR3 DNA is TGTGCCAGCAGTTACGGGAGACTGGAGCAGTACTTC. The chain links TRBV6-2 or TRBV6-3 to TRBJ2-1, with D perhaps TRBD2 (5 bases). The DNA matches TRBJ2-7 better at its end, which makes the J call doubtful. Germline lookup yields CDR1 MNHEY and CDR2 SVGEGT. The CDR3 sequence is 12 residues long.

This chain uses TRBV2 with TRBJ2-1; 13 nucleotides align to TRBD2. V trimming: 4 bases; J trimming: 8 bases; junction bases outside the gene matches: 5. Germline V gene data show CDR1 as SNHLY and CDR2 as FYNNEI. The CDR3 has 15 residues. CDR3 sequence: CASSVLAGGPDEQFF. The CDR3 nucleotides read TGTGCCAGCAGTGTACTAGCGGGAGGGCCTGATGAGCAGTTCTTC.

The rearrangement links TRBV9 to TRBJ1-2; TRBD1 matches 9 bases. V lost 3 bases to trimming and J lost 1 base; unmatched junction nucleotides: 7. The V gene's germline CDR1 is SGDLS and CDR2 YYNGEE. CDR3 length: 16 amino acids. CDR3 in amino acids: CASSELPGQGNYGYTF. CDR3 in DNA: TGTGCCAGCAGCGAACTTCCGGGACAGGGTAACTATGGCTACACCTTC.

The gene calls are TRBV30 and TRBJ2-1, with 8 bases matching TRBD2. Germline V CDR1 and CDR2: GTSNPN, SVGIG (reference sequence). This CDR3 has 16 residues. Trimming cost V 3 bases and J 7 bases; bases outside gene matches: 14. The CDR3 spells CAWSAGRGVRGNEQFF. CDR3 sequence (DNA): TGTGCCTGGAGCGCCGGGCGGGGGGTTCGAGGGAATGAGCAGTTCTTC. Full variable domain (rest looked up from reference TRBV30 and TRBJ2-1): SQTIHQWPATLVQPVGSPLSLECTVEGTSNPNLYWYRQAAGRGLQLLFYSVGIGQISSEVPQNLSASRPQDRQFILSSKKLLLSDSGFYLCAWSAGRGVRGNEQFFGPGTRLTVL.

CDR3 nucleotides: TGTGCCAGCAGCCCAAACCCTGGGGCAGTAATGTTAGGCGAGACCCAGTACTTC. Protein sequence: CASSPNPGAVMLGETQYF. The gene calls are TRBV6-1 and TRBJ2-5; D might be TRBD1 (5 bases). The germline V gene encodes CDR1 MNHNS and CDR2 SASEGT. CDR3 length equals 18 residues. V lost 6 bases and J 5 bases, leaving 28 bases between the germline ends.

The chain couples TRBV3-1 to TRBJ2-7, with D possibly matching TRBD1 (6 bases). The CDR3 runs to 16 residues. The ends were cut back, 4 bases at V and 2 bases at J, with 18 bases in the middle. CDR1 is LGHDT and CDR2 is YNNKEL in the germline V gene (reference sequence). CDR3: CASSPSLLRDTYEQYF. DNA for the CDR3: TGTGCCAGCAGCCCCTCTTTACTCCGGGACACCTACGAGCAGTACTTC.

This CDR3 is CASSLFSRAGREYF. In DNA, the CDR3 is TGTGCCAGCAGTTTATTCTCCCGGGCAGGGCGGGAGTATTTT. The chain carries TRBV28 and TRBJ2-3; D may be TRBD1 or TRBD2 (5 bases each). This CDR3 is 14 amino acids long. Trimming removed 1 base from V and 13 bases from J, with 18 bases in between. The germline CDR1 and CDR2 sequences are MDHEN and SYDVKM.

The rearrangement uses TRBV27 and TRBJ1-5, with unresolved D. Germline-derived CDR1 and CDR2 are MNHEY and SMNVEV (reference sequence). Trimming pared 3 bases from V and 2 bases from J, leaving 11 bases between. The CDR3 is made up of 15 amino acids. The CDR3 is CASSFTGMRNQPQHF. The CDR3 DNA follows: TGTGCCAGCAGTTTTACGGGGATGCGCAATCAGCCCCAGCATTTT.

The chain combines TRBV6-1 with TRBJ2-7, with D tentatively TRBD1 or TRBD2 (5 bases each). V was pared by 7 bases and J by 2 bases, with 18 bases between. The germline V gene has CDR1 MNHNS and CDR2 SASEGT. CDR3 length: 15 amino acids. The CDR3: CASTEPPGQTYEQYF. CDR3 DNA: TGTGCCAGCACCGAACCACCGGGGCAAACCTACGAGCAGTACTTC.